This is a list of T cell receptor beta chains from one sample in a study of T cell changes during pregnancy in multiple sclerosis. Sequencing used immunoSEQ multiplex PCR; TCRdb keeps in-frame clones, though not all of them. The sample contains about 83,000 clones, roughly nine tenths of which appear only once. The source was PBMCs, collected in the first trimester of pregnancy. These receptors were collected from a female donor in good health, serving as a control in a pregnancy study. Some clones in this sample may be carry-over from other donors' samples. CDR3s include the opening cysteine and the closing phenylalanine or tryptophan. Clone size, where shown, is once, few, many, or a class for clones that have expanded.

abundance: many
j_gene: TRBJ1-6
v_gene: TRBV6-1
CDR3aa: CASSDSGTGYSPLHF

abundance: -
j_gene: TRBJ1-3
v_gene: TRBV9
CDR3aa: CASSVASGGRDTIYF

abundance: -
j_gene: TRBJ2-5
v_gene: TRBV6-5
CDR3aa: CASRSDRGGEETQYF

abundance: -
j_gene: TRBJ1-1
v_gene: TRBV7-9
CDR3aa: CASSWGQANREAFF

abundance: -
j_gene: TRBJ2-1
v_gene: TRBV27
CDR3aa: CASTPRKGGGPYNEQFF

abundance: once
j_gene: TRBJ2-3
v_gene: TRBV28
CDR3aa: CASSSGRLRVKTDTQYF

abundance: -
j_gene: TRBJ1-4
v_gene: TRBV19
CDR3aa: CASRTSTNEKLFF

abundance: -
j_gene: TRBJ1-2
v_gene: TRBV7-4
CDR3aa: CASRDGYTF

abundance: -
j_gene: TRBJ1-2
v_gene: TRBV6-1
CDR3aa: CASSEIGTGGHGYTF

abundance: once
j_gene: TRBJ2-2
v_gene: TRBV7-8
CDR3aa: CASSLGPRVDSGELFF

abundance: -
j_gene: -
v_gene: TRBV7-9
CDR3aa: CASSPTGWSTYEQYF

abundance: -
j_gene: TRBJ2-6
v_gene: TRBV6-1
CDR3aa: CASSEGGTGANVLTF

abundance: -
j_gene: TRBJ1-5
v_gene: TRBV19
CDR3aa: CASSKQGGNQPQHF

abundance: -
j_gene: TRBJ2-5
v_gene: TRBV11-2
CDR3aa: CASSHLPRDRVKTQYF

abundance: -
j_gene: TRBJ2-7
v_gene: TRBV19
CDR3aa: CASSTHRGRVEQYF

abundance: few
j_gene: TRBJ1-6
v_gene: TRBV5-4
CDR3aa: CASSLESDSPLHF

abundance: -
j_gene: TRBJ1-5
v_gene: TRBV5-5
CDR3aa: CASSLVDQPQHF

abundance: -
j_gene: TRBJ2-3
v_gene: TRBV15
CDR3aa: CATSADGESTDTQYF

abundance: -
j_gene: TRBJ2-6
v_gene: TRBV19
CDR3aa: CASSPRPHNAVLWSSGANVLTF

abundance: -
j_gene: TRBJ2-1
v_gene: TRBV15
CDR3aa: CATSRDRASGEQFF

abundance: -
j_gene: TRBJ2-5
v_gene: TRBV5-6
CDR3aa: CASSSDDTPLAETQYF

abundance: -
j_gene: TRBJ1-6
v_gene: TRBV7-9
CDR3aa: CASSFQRGGSPLHF

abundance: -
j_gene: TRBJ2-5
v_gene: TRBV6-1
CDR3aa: CASSELAQETQYF